Below are 9 T cell receptor beta chains sequenced from a single sample in a study of T cell repertoires in cytomegalovirus infection. TCRdb itself ran the reads through MiXCR, one entry per CDR3 protein. The sample gives approximately 550,000 distinct CDR3 sequences, 16% of which show up once; roughly a quarter is in the top ten. The sequenced sample consisted of CD8+ T cells from PBMCs. These receptors were obtained from a human donor in good health (CMV status not recorded). Some clones in this sample may be carry-over from other donors' samples.

This clonotype was detected many times. The chain couples TRBV27 to TRBJ2-5; D gene uncertain. Germline V gives CDR1 MNHEY, CDR2 SMNVEV (reference sequence). Trimming removed 6 bases at V and 2 bases at J, with 19 bases between. The CDR3 is 16 amino acids. The CDR3 DNA reads TGTGCCAGCAGCAGGAACCTCAGAGCCCCTCAAGAGACCCAGTACTTC. Translated: CASSRNLRAPQETQYF.

The chain links TRBV20-1 to TRBJ2-2; 7 bases fit TRBD2. The CDR3 extends over 13 amino acids. Germline assignment: CDR1 DFQATT and CDR2 SNEGSKA (reference sequence). With 8 bases clipped from V and 4 bases from J, the junction kept 7 bases outside the gene matches. CDR3 nucleotides: TGCAGTACGAGGGACTACCTCACCGGGGAGCTGTTTTTT. Amino acids: CSTRDYLTGELFF.

V is TRBV3-1 and J is TRBJ2-2; TRBD1 agrees at 9 bases. Germline lookup yields CDR1 LGHDT and CDR2 YNNKEL (reference sequence). J lost 0 bases, V lost 4 bases, and 9 bases had no gene match. The CDR3 length is 18 residues. Here the CDR3 DNA reads TGTGCCAGCAGCCCGCGCCCCGGACAGGGGACGAACACCGGGGAGCTGTTTTTT. Amino acid sequence: CASSPRPGQGTNTGELFF. Full variable domain (missing parts from reference TRBV3-1 and TRBJ2-2): DTAVSQTPKYLVTQMGNDKSIKCEQNLGHDTMYWYKQDSKKFLKIMFSYNNKELIINETVPNRFSPKSPDKAHLNLHINSLELGDSAVYFCASSPRPGQGTNTGELFFGEGSRLTVL.

This clonotype was observed many times. The gene calls are TRBV2 and TRBJ2-1; 8 nucleotides line up with TRBD1. CDR1 SNHLY and CDR2 FYNNEI come from the germline V gene. Trimming cost V 6 bases and J 3 bases; bases outside gene matches: 7. This CDR3 has 15 residues. DNA of the CDR3: TGTGCCAGCAGGGCCCGGGACAGGATCTACAATGAGCAGTTCTTC. It is translated as CASRARDRIYNEQFF. Looking up the rest from reference TRBV2 and TRBJ2-1 gives the full variable domain: EPEVTQTPSHQVTQMGQEVILRCVPISNHLYFYWYRQILGQKVEFLVSFYNNEISEKSEIFDDQFSVERPDGSNFTLKIRSTKLEDSAMYFCASRARDRIYNEQFFGPGTRLTVL.

This clonotype appeared many times. The gene calls are TRBV7-6 and TRBJ2-1; tentatively, D is TRBD1 (5 bases). This CDR3 has 16 residues. Trimming removed 2 bases at V and 5 bases at J, with 16 bases between. Germline assignment: CDR1 SGHVS and CDR2 FNYEAQ. This CDR3 is CASSLKWAGPHNEQFF. The CDR3 nucleotides are TGTGCCAGCAGCTTAAAGTGGGCAGGGCCCCACAATGAGCAGTTCTTC.

The table lists this clonotype with many counts. The V call is TRBV6-1, the J call TRBJ2-1; 9 nucleotides agree with TRBD1. The CDR3 covers 15 residues. Germline V gives CDR1 MNHNS, CDR2 SASEGT. V shed 7 bases, J shed 3 bases, and the junction held 7 bases outside the gene matches. The CDR3 loop is CASTHRDRDYNEQFF. Written as DNA, the CDR3 is TGTGCCAGCACCCACCGGGACAGGGACTACAATGAGCAGTTCTTC.

There are many counts of this clonotype. The chain recombines TRBV27 with TRBJ2-1; 7 nucleotides agree with TRBD1. CDR1 is MNHEY and CDR2 is SMNVEV in the germline V gene (reference sequence). The CDR3 extends over 15 amino acids. V was clipped by 4 bases and J by 7 bases; unmatched bases: 10. CDR3 sequence (DNA): TGTGCCAGCAGTTCCAACAGGGGTCGGGGTAATGAGCAGTTCTTC. Protein sequence: CASSSNRGRGNEQFF.

The CDR3 DNA sequence: TGTGCCAGCAGTCCCTCCAGCGGTGGCGAGACCCAGTACTTC. Translating gives CASSPSSGGETQYF. The chain links TRBV12-3 or TRBV12-4 to TRBJ2-5, with a possible D match to TRBD2 (5 bases). The CDR3 spans 14 residues. V lost 5 bases and J lost 5, with 15 bases in between.

This clonotype showed up many times. The chain couples TRBV11-2 to TRBJ1-2; 7 nucleotides align to TRBD1. Germline CDR1 SGHAT, CDR2 FQNNGV. V was clipped by 3 bases and J by 6 bases; unmatched bases: 10. The CDR3 sequence is 15 residues long. The CDR3 sequence is CASSLDRTSGDGYTF. As DNA, the CDR3 is TGTGCCAGCAGCTTGGACAGGACGTCTGGCGATGGCTACACCTTC.